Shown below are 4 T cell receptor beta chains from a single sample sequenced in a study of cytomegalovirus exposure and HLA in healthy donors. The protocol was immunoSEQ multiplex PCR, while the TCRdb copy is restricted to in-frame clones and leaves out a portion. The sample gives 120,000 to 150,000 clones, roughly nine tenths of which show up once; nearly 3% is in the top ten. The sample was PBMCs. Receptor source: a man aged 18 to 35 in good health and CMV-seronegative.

CDR3: CASRERGYEQYF. DNA of the CDR3: TGTGCCAGCAGAGAAAGGGGGTACGAGCAGTACTTC. J is TRBJ2-7 and V is TRBV2; D might be TRBD1 (6 bases). Looked up from germline, CDR1 is SNHLY and CDR2 is FYNNEI. This CDR3 spans 12 amino acids. Trimming removed 6 bases from V and 4 bases from J, with 10 bases in between.

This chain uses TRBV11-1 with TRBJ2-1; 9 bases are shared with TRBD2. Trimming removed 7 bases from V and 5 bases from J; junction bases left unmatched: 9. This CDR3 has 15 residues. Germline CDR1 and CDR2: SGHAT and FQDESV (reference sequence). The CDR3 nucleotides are TGTGCCAGCACGCAGACTAGCGGCATCAACAATGAGCAGTTCTTC. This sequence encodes CASTQTSGINNEQFF.

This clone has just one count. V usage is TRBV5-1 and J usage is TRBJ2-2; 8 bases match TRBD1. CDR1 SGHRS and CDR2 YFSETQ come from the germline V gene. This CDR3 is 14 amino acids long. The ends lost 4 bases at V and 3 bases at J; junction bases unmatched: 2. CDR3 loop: CASSQGAHTGELFF. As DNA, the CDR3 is TGCGCCAGCAGCCAGGGGGCGCACACCGGGGAGCTGTTTTTT. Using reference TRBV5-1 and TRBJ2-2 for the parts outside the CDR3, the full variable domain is KAGVTQTPRYLIKTRGQQVTLSCSPISGHRSVSWYQQTPGQGLQFLFEYFSETQRNKGNFPGRFSGRQFSNSRSEMNVSTLELGDSALYLCASSQGAHTGELFFGEGSRLTVL.

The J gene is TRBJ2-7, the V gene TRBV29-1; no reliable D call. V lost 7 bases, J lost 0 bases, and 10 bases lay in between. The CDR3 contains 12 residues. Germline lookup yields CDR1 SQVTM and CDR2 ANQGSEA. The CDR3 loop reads CSATPNSYEQYF. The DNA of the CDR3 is TGCAGCGCTACGCCCAACTCCTACGAGCAGTACTTC.